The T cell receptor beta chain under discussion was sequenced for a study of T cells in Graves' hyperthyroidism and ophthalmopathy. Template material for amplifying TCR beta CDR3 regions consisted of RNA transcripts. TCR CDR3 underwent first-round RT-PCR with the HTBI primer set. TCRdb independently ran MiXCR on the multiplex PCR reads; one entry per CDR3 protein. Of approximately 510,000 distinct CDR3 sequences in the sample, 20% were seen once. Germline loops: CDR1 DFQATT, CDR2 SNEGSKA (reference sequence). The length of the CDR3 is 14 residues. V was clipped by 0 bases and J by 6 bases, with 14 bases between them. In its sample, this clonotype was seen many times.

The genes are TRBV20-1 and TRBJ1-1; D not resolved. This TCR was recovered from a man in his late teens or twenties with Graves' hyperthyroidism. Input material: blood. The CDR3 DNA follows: TGCAGTGCTAGAGACTTCTGGGGTGGGGCTGAAGCTTTCTTT. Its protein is CSARDFWGGAEAFF.